The rows below give T cell receptor beta chains drawn from one sample of a study of shared clonotypes between healthy human individuals. TCRdb keeps only in-frame clones here, not all; method: immunoSEQ multiplex PCR. This sample carries some 1 million clones, around 74% of them seen once, and the ten largest clones take around 1.5%. What was sequenced was memory CD4+ T cells sorted from blood. The receptors here all came from a man between 18 and 35 years old in good health. The CDR3 runs from the conserved cysteine through the conserved F or W. The order of the fields is D gene, J gene, clone size, CDR3 length, V gene, CDR3 DNA, CDR3 protein. The D gene is left open where the match is weak. Where a row states a size, it is once, few, many or the class of an expanded clone; other rows omit it.

>-|TRBJ2-7|once|15|TRBV7-3
TGTGCCAGCAGCCCCCAAATAGGGGGGGCTTACGAGCAGTACTTC
CASSPQIGGAYEQYF
>TRBD2|TRBJ2-3|-|20|TRBV27
TGTGCCAGCAGTTTCCCCGACCTAGCGGGACCCGCCGGGAGCACAGATACGCAGTATTTT
CASSFPDLAGPAGSTDTQYF
>TRBD1|TRBJ2-1|once|15|TRBV18
TGTGCCAGCTCATCCCCGGGGACAGAGGGGAGTGAGCAGTTCTTC
CASSSPGTEGSEQFF
>TRBD1|TRBJ1-5|-|14|TRBV2
TGTGCCAGCAGTTCCCGACAGGGGAATCAGCCCCAGCATTTT
CASSSRQGNQPQHF
>TRBD1|TRBJ1-6|-|15|TRBV13
TGTGCCAGCAGCTTCGGACAGGGTGGTAGTTCACCCCTCCACTTT
CASSFGQGGSSPLHF
>TRBD1|TRBJ2-7|few|15|TRBV11-2
TGTGCCAGCAGTCACCCGGGACAGGGGGCGAGGGAGCAGTACTTC
CASSHPGQGAREQYF
>TRBD1|TRBJ1-1|-|14|TRBV5-1
TGCGCCAGCAGCCCAGACAGGGGTAACACTGAAGCTTTCTTT
CASSPDRGNTEAFF
>-|TRBJ2-3|-|14|TRBV6-1
TGTGCCAGCCTTCCGGGGCTTAGCACAGATACGCAGTATTTT
CASLPGLSTDTQYF
>TRBD1|TRBJ2-5|-|15|TRBV5-1
TGCGCCAGCAGCCCACAGGGGGCGATTGAGAAGACCCAGTACTTC
CASSPQGAIEKTQYF
>-|TRBJ2-7|-|12|TRBV6-6
TGTGCCAGCAGTTACTTGGCGGACGAGCAGTACTTC
CASSYLADEQYF
>TRBD2|TRBJ2-1|few|15|TRBV7-9
TGTGCCAGCAGCTTAGAGGCGGGGGGGCGGAATGAGCAGTTCTTC
CASSLEAGGRNEQFF
>-|TRBJ1-1|-|15|TRBV4-1
TGCGCCAGCAGCCAAGGGATGGTGGGGAACACTGAAGCTTTCTTT
CASSQGMVGNTEAFF
>-|TRBJ1-4|-|13|TRBV28
TGTGCCAGCAGTTGGGTGGGGTACGAAAAACTGTTTTTT
CASSWVGYEKLFF
>TRBD2|TRBJ2-1|-|15|TRBV2
TGTGCCAGCAGTAGACTAGCGGGTGATAACAATGAGCAGTTCTTC
CASSRLAGDNNEQFF
>TRBD1|TRBJ2-1|-|15|TRBV7-7
TGTGCTAGCAGCCGCGACAGGGACTCCTACAATGAGCAGTTCTTC
CASSRDRDSYNEQFF
>TRBD1|TRBJ1-3|-|16|TRBV30
TGTGCCTGGAGTGTCGATGACAGGGGCTCTGGAAACACCATATATTTT
CAWSVDDRGSGNTIYF
>-|TRBJ1-2|-|13|TRBV21-1
TGTGCCAGCACTAGGACAGTGGGCTATGGCTACACCTTC
CASTRTVGYGYTF
>-|TRBJ1-1|-|16|TRBV5-1
TGCGCCAGCAGCTTGGTAGTCAGGGGAGGGAACACTGAAGCTTTCTTT
CASSLVVRGGNTEAFF
>-|TRBJ1-2|-|12|TRBV6-6
TGTGCCAGCAGTTACCCTTCGGATGGCTACACCTTC
CASSYPSDGYTF
>-|TRBJ1-3|few|15|TRBV6-1
TGTGCCAGCAGCATACCCAGGACCGCTGGAAACACCATATATTTT
CASSIPRTAGNTIYF
>TRBD1|TRBJ2-5|-|15|TRBV11-3
TGTGCCAGCAGTCCGGGACAGGGGGTCCGAGAGACCCAGTACTTC
CASSPGQGVRETQYF
>-|TRBJ2-3|once|16|TRBV9
TGTGCCAGCAGCCGGGTTGGCGGAGCTAGCACAGATACGCAGTATTTT
CASSRVGGASTDTQYF
>TRBD2|TRBJ2-1|-|15|TRBV5-1
TGCGCCAGCAGCCAAACGACTAGCGGATACAATGAGCAGTTCTTC
CASSQTTSGYNEQFF
>-|TRBJ1-3|-|14|TRBV19
TGTGCCAGTAGTATAGAGGCCTCTGGAAACACCATATATTTT
CASSIEASGNTIYF
>-|TRBJ1-3|once|12|TRBV9
TGTGCCAGCAGCGTAGGTGAAAACACCATATATTTT
CASSVGENTIYF
>TRBD1|TRBJ1-6|-|15|TRBV6-1
TGTGCCAGCAGTGAACTAAGACAGGGGAATTCACCCCTCCACTTT
CASSELRQGNSPLHF
>TRBD2|TRBJ2-3|-|16|TRBV7-6
TGTGCCAGCAGCCCCCGCGCTAGCGGGATAACAGATACGCAGTATTTT
CASSPRASGITDTQYF
>-|TRBJ1-5|few|14|TRBV4-1
TGCGCCAGCAGCCAAGCCGGAAGCAATCAGCCCCAGCATTTT
CASSQAGSNQPQHF
>TRBD2|TRBJ2-7|few|15|TRBV7-2
TGTGCCAGCAGCCCTAGCGGGAGGGCCATCGACGAGCAGTACTTC
CASSPSGRAIDEQYF
>-|TRBJ2-2|-|15|TRBV28
TGTGCCAGCCATTCGGACTCGATGAACACCGGGGAGCTGTTTTTT
CASHSDSMNTGELFF
>-|TRBJ1-3|few|12|TRBV7-2
TGTGCCAGCAGCTTCCCAGGAAACACCATATATTTT
CASSFPGNTIYF
>-|TRBJ2-7|-|14|TRBV18
TGTGCCAGCTCACTGGTCCCAAGCTCCTACGAGCAGTACTTC
CASSLVPSSYEQYF
>-|TRBJ1-6|-|15|TRBV9
TGTGCCAGCAGCGTAGGGGGTAGCCATAATTCACCCCTCCACTTT
CASSVGGSHNSPLHF
>-|TRBJ2-2|-|14|TRBV27
TGTGCCAGCAGTTTACCAGGTCAGACCGGGGAGCTGTTTTTT
CASSLPGQTGELFF
>-|TRBJ2-5|once|13|TRBV5-4
TGTGCCAGCAGCTTGGAAACTCCAGAGACCCAGTACTTC
CASSLETPETQYF
>TRBD2|TRBJ2-7|-|18|TRBV4-3
TGCGCCAGCAGCCAAGAACGGAATAGCGGGAGGGCCAAGTACGAGCAGTACTTC
CASSQERNSGRAKYEQYF
>-|TRBJ2-3|-|15|TRBV18
TGTGCCAGCTCCCCTCTGGCGGGTAGCACAGATACGCAGTATTTT
CASSPLAGSTDTQYF
>-|TRBJ2-1|-|14|TRBV12-5
TGTGCTAGTGGCCCCGGGACACGGTACAATGAGCAGTTCTTC
CASGPGTRYNEQFF
>TRBD1|TRBJ1-6|-|15|TRBV5-1
TGCGCCAGCAGCTTAGGGGGACAGGGGAATTCACCCCTCCACTTT
CASSLGGQGNSPLHF
>-|TRBJ2-4|-|15|TRBV30
TGTGCCTGGAGCGAACCAAACTTAGCCAAAAACATTCAGTACTTC
CAWSEPNLAKNIQYF
>TRBD1|TRBJ1-1|-|17|TRBV7-2
TGTGCCAGCAGCCGTCGGGACAGGGGGAGCTTGAACACTGAAGCTTTCTTT
CASSRRDRGSLNTEAFF
>-|TRBJ1-3|-|16|TRBV21-1
TGTGCCAGCAGAAACCCGGGACAGAGCTCTGGAAACACCATATATTTT
CASRNPGQSSGNTIYF
>-|TRBJ1-6|-|15|TRBV19
TGTGCCAGTAGTTGGGGGACTGAGGTGGTGTCACCCCTCCACTTT
CASSWGTEVVSPLHF
>-|TRBJ1-4|-|14|TRBV30
TGTGCCATCCAATTCGACAGTTATAATGAAAAACTGTTTTTT
CAIQFDSYNEKLFF
>-|TRBJ2-2|few|15|TRBV11-2
TGTGCCAGCAGCTTAGATCTACGGGACACCGGGGAGCTGTTTTTT
CASSLDLRDTGELFF
>-|TRBJ1-6|few|15|TRBV5-1
TGCGCCAGCAGCCCTGACAGGACTAGAGGTTCACCCCTCCACTTT
CASSPDRTRGSPLHF
>TRBD2|TRBJ2-1|-|13|TRBV6-6
TGTGCCAGCAGTTACTCGGTGCGGGAGGAGCAGTTCTTC
CASSYSVREEQFF
>-|TRBJ2-6|-|18|TRBV19
TGTGCCAGTAGTCAAGACAACCGCATAGGATCTGGGGCCAACGTCCTGACTTTC
CASSQDNRIGSGANVLTF